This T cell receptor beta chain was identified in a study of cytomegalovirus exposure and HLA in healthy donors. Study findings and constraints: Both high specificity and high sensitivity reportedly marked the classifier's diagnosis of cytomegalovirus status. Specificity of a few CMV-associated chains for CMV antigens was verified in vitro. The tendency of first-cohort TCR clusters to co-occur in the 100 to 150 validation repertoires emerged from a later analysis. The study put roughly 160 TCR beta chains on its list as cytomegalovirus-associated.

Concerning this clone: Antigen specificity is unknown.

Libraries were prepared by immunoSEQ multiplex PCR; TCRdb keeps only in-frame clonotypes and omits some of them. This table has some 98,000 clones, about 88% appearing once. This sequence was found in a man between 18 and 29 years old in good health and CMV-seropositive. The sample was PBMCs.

The CDR3: CSAGSQGISNTGELFF. The CDR3 DNA follows: TGCAGCGCGGGGTCACAGGGGATTTCCAACACCGGGGAGCTGTTTTTT. The rearrangement uses TRBV29-1 and TRBJ2-2, with TRBD1 matching over 7 bases. This CDR3 has 16 amino acids. V shed 7 bases and J 2 bases; nucleotides not matched to a gene: 13. CDR1 and CDR2 from the germline V gene are SQVTM and ANQGSEA.